This TCR beta chain was sequenced for a study of cytomegalovirus exposure and HLA in healthy donors. Overall study context: When about 400 donors were genotyped, roughly 78% of them were found to fall in the Caucasian-associated ancestry cluster.

In the PCR, 60 Vbeta and 13 Jbeta primers were used. TCRdb's table, derived via immunoSEQ multiplex PCR, lists solely in-frame clones and lacks some. The sample consists of approximately 240,000 clones, about three quarters of them appearing once. To note about this clone: Its antigen is not identified.

Trimming cost V 0 bases and J 5 bases; bases outside gene matches: 17. The germline gives CDR1 MGHRA, CDR2 YSYEKL. CDR3 length: 20 residues. Study conclusions and caveats: Looking again later, the authors saw that most CMV-associated TCR beta chains seemed HLA-restricted. CMV antigen specificity was confirmed in vitro for a few CMV-associated chains.

The material sequenced was PBMCs. The chain has TRBV4-1 and TRBJ2-5, with 11 bases lining up with TRBD2. This TCR was recovered from a woman in her sixties or seventies in good health and CMV-seropositive. The CDR3 region is CASSQERGLAGGRAPETQYF. The CDR3 DNA is TGCGCCAGCAGCCAAGAGAGGGGCCTAGCGGGGGGTCGGGCCCCGGAGACCCAGTACTTC.